This entry features one TCR beta chain sequence. Assay: immunoSEQ multiplex PCR; the TCRdb copy retains only in-frame clones and omits some. The data contain a few thousand clones, approximately 80% of them singletons. This sample was included in a study of blood T cell repertoires in COVID-19. The sequenced sample was peripheral blood. The TCR sequence derives from a man aged 70-80 years with active COVID-19.

DNA of the CDR3: TGTGCCTGGAGCCCGACTAGTTCCCCCTACAATGAGCAGTTCTTC. Residues: CAWSPTSSPYNEQFF. The genes are TRBV30 and TRBJ2-1; perhaps TRBD2 as D (6 bases). V dropped 3 bases and J dropped 2 bases, with 14 bases sitting between them. The germline gives CDR1 GTSNPN, CDR2 SVGIG (reference sequence). The CDR3 length is 15 residues.